This is a list of T cell receptor beta chains from one sample in a study of T cells in Graves' hyperthyroidism and ophthalmopathy. TCRdb independently ran MiXCR on the multiplex PCR reads; one entry per CDR3 protein. This table has about 420,000 distinct CDR3 sequences, roughly 15% appearing once. The sample consisted of blood. These receptors originate from a woman aged 18-29 years with Graves' hyperthyroidism. Each CDR3 is given with its conserved first and last residue. A D gene is named only where the DNA matches it firmly. Size tells how often a clone was seen (once, few, many) or the class of an expanded clone, and some rows leave it out.

NA,few,TRBJ2-2,TRBV10-3,CAISEGWDVNTGELFF,TGTGCCATCAGTGAGGGGTGGGACGTAAACACCGGGGAGCTGTTTTTT
NA,few,TRBJ1-5,TRBV28,CASAAGENQPQHF,TGTGCCAGCGCGGCAGGGGAGAATCAGCCCCAGCATTTT
NA,many,TRBJ2-3,TRBV11-2,CASSSERSTDTQYF,TGTGCCAGCAGCTCGGAGCGTAGCACAGATACGCAGTATTTT
TRBD2,NA,TRBJ2-1,TRBV5-5,CASSMGLAGDGDEQFF,TGTGCCAGCAGCATGGGACTAGCGGGTGATGGGGATGAGCAGTTCTTC
NA,few,TRBJ2-7,TRBV20-1,CSAEGGPAYEQYF,TGCAGTGCTGAAGGAGGGCCCGCTTACGAGCAGTACTTC
TRBD2,many,TRBJ2-1,TRBV5-1,CASSPIAGGQVNEQFF,TGCGCCAGCAGCCCGATAGCGGGAGGGCAGGTGAATGAGCAGTTCTTC
TRBD1,many,TRBJ1-1,TRBV13,CASWDRRDTEAFF,TGTGCCAGCTGGGACAGAAGAGACACTGAAGCTTTCTTT
TRBD2,many,TRBJ2-1,TRBV3-1,CASSQFSGEQFF,TGTGCCAGCAGCCAATTTAGCGGGGAGCAGTTCTTC
NA,many,TRBJ1-2,TRBV6-1,CASTPNGGVVNYGYTF,TGTGCCAGCACCCCGAATGGGGGGGTTGTGAACTATGGCTACACCTTC
TRBD1,NA,TRBJ1-2,TRBV28,CASRGTELYGYTF,TGTGCCAGCCGAGGGACAGAGTTATATGGCTACACCTTC
TRBD2,NA,TRBJ2-1,TRBV7-8,CASSSWTSGRRNEQFF,TGTGCCAGCAGCTCCTGGACTAGCGGGAGACGCAATGAGCAGTTCTTC
TRBD2,NA,TRBJ2-7,TRBV30,CAWRAGASYEQYF,TGTGCCTGGAGAGCGGGAGCCTCCTACGAGCAGTACTTC
TRBD2,NA,TRBJ2-1,TRBV5-1,CASRQQLGLAGNEQFF,TGCGCCAGCCGCCAGCAGCTTGGACTAGCTGGAAATGAGCAGTTCTTC
NA,few,TRBJ2-3,TRBV10-2,CASSESGGYGTDTQYF,TGCGCCAGCAGTGAGTCCGGGGGTTATGGCACAGATACGCAGTATTTT
NA,many,TRBJ2-3,TRBV29-1,CSVAQGPDTQYF,TGCAGCGTTGCGCAGGGTCCAGATACGCAGTATTTT
TRBD2,few,TRBJ2-1,TRBV30,CAWSAPGGRAYNEQFF,TGTGCCTGGAGTGCCCCAGGCGGGAGGGCCTACAATGAGCAGTTCTTC
TRBD1,many,TRBJ2-5,TRBV12-3/TRBV12-4,CASSPNPRDRGLRETQYF,TGTGCCAGCAGTCCGAACCCCCGGGACAGGGGTCTGCGGGAGACCCAGTACTTC
NA,many,TRBJ2-7,TRBV11-1,CASSLTPTGTAGEQYF,TGTGCCAGCAGCTTAACTCCTACAGGGACGGCTGGCGAGCAGTACTTC
NA,many,TRBJ1-5,TRBV15,CATSNTHRVGQPQHF,TGTGCCACCAGCAACACCCACAGGGTCGGTCAGCCCCAGCATTTT
TRBD2,many,TRBJ2-7,TRBV9,CASSRDYTYEQYF,TGTGCCAGCAGCCGGGACTACACCTACGAGCAGTACTTC
NA,many,TRBJ1-1,TRBV27,CASSQETGLVAFF,TGTGCCAGCAGTCAAGAGACAGGCCTGGTGGCTTTCTTT
TRBD1,NA,TRBJ1-5,TRBV28,CASSLPGTGAGFSNQPQHF,TGTGCCAGCAGTTTACCCGGGACAGGGGCGGGGTTTAGCAATCAGCCCCAGCATTTT
NA,NA,TRBJ2-2,TRBV4-1,CASSQEGGANTGELFF,TGCGCCAGCAGCCAAGAGGGGGGTGCGAACACCGGGGAGCTGTTTTTT
NA,many,TRBJ2-3,TRBV27,CASTNGVGEWDTQYF,TGTGCCAGCACGAATGGGGTCGGGGAGTGGGATACGCAGTATTTT
NA,few,TRBJ1-3,TRBV20-1,CSGRDSGNTIYF,TGCAGTGGGCGGGACTCGGGAAACACCATATATTTT
NA,many,TRBJ1-1,TRBV11-2,CASSSSAGLEAFF,TGTGCCAGCAGCTCCTCGGCAGGGCTTGAAGCTTTCTTT
TRBD2,NA,TRBJ2-1,TRBV6-1,CASSHRRGRGDNEQFF,TGTGCCAGCAGCCACAGGCGCGGGAGAGGGGACAATGAGCAGTTCTTC